Listed below are T cell receptor beta chains from one sample, sequenced in a study of shared clonotypes between healthy human individuals. Clones were sequenced by immunoSEQ multiplex PCR, and TCRdb holds only the in-frame ones, with some missing. This sample has a few million clones, with 85% to 95% found just once. The sample consisted of naive CD4+ T cells sorted from blood. Receptors originate from a man younger than 30 in good health. Both conserved end residues are part of each CDR3. The D gene is left open where the match is weak. Only part of the rows carry a size: once, few, many, or a class if the clone is expanded.

>TRBJ1-1|.|few|TRBV10-3|13
TGTGCCATCAGGCAGTACTTGAACACTGAAGCTTTCTTT
CAIRQYLNTEAFF
>TRBJ2-1|TRBD1|.|TRBV18|11
TGTGCCAGCTCAGACAGGGATGAGCAGTTCTTC
CASSDRDEQFF
>TRBJ2-7|TRBD1|.|TRBV6-1|16
TGTGCCAGCAGTGAATACGGGACAGGGGGATCCTACGAGCAGTACTTC
CASSEYGTGGSYEQYF
>TRBJ2-1|TRBD1|.|TRBV10-2|15
TGCGCCAGCAGTGGCGGGACAGGGGTTTACAATGAGCAGTTCTTC
CASSGGTGVYNEQFF
>TRBJ2-1|.|.|TRBV6-5|15
TGTGCCAGCAGTTCCGGGACTCAGGGCTACAATGAGCAGTTCTTC
CASSSGTQGYNEQFF
>TRBJ2-3|.|.|TRBV18|13
TGTGCCAGCTCACGAGCCGCGACAGATACGCAGTATTTT
CASSRAATDTQYF
>TRBJ2-3|TRBD1|.|TRBV5-6|13
TGTGCCAGCAGCTTCCTAGACAGGGGTGCGCAGTATTTT
CASSFLDRGAQYF
>TRBJ2-7|.|.|TRBV7-2|13
TGTGCCAGCAGCTTAGCGGGGGGCATCGAGCAGTACTTC
CASSLAGGIEQYF
>TRBJ1-2|.|.|TRBV9|14
TGTGCCAGCAGCGTAGATGGGGTTTTAGGGGGCTACACCTTC
CASSVDGVLGGYTF
>TRBJ1-1|.|.|TRBV5-4|13
TGTGCCAGCAGCTCGACAGTAAACACTGAAGCTTTCTTT
CASSSTVNTEAFF
>TRBJ1-3|.|.|TRBV19|16
TGTGCCAGTAGTATAGGGGACGGACTCTCTGGAAACACCATATATTTT
CASSIGDGLSGNTIYF
>TRBJ2-7|TRBD1|.|TRBV5-6|14
TGTGCCAGCAGCTTAGGACAGGGGTACGCGGAGCAGTACTTC
CASSLGQGYAEQYF
>TRBJ1-5|.|.|TRBV2|15
TGTGCCAGCAGTGCCCAGGGGATTAGCAATCAGCCCCAGCATTTT
CASSAQGISNQPQHF
>TRBJ2-7|.|.|TRBV9|13
TGTGCCAGCAGCCCAGACTTGCTCTACGAGCAGTACTTC
CASSPDLLYEQYF
>TRBJ1-5|.|.|TRBV5-1|15
TGCGCCAGCAGTTACTCCGGGGGGGAACATCAGCCCCAGCATTTT
CASSYSGGEHQPQHF
>TRBJ2-5|.|.|TRBV6-1|12
TGTGCCAGCAGTCAACAGGGTTTGGGGCCGTACTTC
CASSQQGLGPYF
>TRBJ2-1|.|.|TRBV1|16
TGCACCAGCAGCCACCGCGGACTAGCGGGGGTAAATGAGCAGTTCTTC
CTSSHRGLAGVNEQFF
>TRBJ2-7|TRBD1|.|TRBV10-3|14
TGTGCCATCAGGGGGGACAGCAGCTCCTACGAGCAGTACTTC
CAIRGDSSSYEQYF
>TRBJ1-6|.|few|TRBV6-1|13
TGTGCCAGCAGTGATCTGGGATCCTCACCCCTCCACTTT
CASSDLGSSPLHF
>TRBJ1-4|.|.|TRBV6-5|14
TGTGCCAGCAGTTACGGGGGAACTGGCGAAAAACTGTTTTTT
CASSYGGTGEKLFF
>TRBJ2-2|TRBD2|.|TRBV4-2|17
TGTGCCAGCAGCCAAGGGCTAGCGGGTACGAACACCGGGGAGCTGTTTTTT
CASSQGLAGTNTGELFF
>TRBJ2-4|.|.|TRBV28|13
TGTGCCAGCAGTTCCCCTAGCAAAAACATTCAGTACTTC
CASSSPSKNIQYF